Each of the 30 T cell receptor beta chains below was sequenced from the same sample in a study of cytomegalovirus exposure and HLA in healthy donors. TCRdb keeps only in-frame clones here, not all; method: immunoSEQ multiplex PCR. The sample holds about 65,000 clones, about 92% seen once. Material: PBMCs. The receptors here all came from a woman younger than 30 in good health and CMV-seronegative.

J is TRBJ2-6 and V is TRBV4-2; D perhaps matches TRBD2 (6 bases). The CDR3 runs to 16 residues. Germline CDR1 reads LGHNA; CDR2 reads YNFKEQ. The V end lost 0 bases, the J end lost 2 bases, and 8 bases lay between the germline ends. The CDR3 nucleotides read TGTGCCAGCAGCCAAGAACGGGGGACTGGGGCCAACGTCCTGACTTTC. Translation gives CASSQERGTGANVLTF.

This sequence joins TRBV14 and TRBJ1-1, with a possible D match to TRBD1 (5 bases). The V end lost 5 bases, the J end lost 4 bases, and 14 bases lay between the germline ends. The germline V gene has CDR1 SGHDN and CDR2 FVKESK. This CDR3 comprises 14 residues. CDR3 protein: CASSAQGISTEAFF. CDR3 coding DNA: TGTGCCAGCAGCGCGCAGGGTATAAGCACTGAAGCTTTCTTT.

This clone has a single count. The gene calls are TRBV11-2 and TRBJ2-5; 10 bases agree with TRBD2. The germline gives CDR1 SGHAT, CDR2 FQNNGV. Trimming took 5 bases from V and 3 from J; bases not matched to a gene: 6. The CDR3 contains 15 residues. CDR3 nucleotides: TGTGCCAGCAGCCCACTAGCGGGATTTGAAGAGACCCAGTACTTC. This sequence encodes CASSPLAGFEETQYF. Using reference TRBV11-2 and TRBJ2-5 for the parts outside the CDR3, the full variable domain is EAGVAQSPRYKIIEKRQSVAFWCNPISGHATLYWYQQILGQGPKLLIQFQNNGVVDDSQLPKDRFSAERLKGVDSTLKIQPAKLEDSAVYLCASSPLAGFEETQYFGPGTRLLVL.

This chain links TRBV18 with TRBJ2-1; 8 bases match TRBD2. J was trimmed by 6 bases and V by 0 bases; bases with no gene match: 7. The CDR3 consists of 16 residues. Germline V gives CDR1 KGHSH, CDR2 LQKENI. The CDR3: CASSPPRGEATNEQFF. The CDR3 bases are TGTGCCAGCTCACCACCGCGGGGGGAGGCTACCAATGAGCAGTTCTTC.

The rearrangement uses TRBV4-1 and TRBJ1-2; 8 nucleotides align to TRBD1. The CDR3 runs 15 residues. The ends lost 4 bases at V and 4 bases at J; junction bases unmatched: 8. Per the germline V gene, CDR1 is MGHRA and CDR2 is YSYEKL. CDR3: CASSPPRGRGYGYTF. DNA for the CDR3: TGCGCCAGCAGCCCACCCAGGGGGCGAGGCTATGGCTACACCTTC.

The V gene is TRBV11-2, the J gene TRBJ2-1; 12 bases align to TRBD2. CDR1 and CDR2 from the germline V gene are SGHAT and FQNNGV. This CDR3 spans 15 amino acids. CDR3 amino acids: CAESLAGGPYNEQFF. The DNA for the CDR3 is TGTGCGGAAAGTCTAGCGGGGGGGCCGTACAATGAGCAGTTCTTC.

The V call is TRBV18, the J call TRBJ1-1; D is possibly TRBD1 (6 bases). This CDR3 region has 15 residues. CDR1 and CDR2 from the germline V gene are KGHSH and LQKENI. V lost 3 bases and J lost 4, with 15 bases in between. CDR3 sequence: CASSPRGGAGTEAFF. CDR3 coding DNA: TGTGCCAGCTCACCTAGGGGGGGCGCGGGCACTGAAGCTTTCTTT.

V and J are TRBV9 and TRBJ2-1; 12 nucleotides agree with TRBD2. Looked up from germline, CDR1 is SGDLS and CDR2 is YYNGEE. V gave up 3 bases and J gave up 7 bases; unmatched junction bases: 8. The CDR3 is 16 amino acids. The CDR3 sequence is CASSESSGGASNEQFF. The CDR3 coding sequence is TGTGCCAGCAGCGAGTCTAGCGGGGGGGCCTCGAATGAGCAGTTCTTC.

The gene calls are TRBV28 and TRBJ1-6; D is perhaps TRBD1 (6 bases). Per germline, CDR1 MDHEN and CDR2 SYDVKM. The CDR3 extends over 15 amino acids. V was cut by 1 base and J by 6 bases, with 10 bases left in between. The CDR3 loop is CASSLSDRFNSPLHF. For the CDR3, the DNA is TGTGCCAGCAGTTTATCCGACAGGTTTAATTCACCCCTCCACTTT.

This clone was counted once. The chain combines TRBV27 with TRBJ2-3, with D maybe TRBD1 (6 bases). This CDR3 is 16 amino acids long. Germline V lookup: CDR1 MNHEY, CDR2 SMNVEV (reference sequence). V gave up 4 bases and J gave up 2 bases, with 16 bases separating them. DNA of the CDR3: TGTGCCAGCAGTTCACAGAGGGGGACGGACACAGATACGCAGTATTTT. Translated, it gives CASSSQRGTDTDTQYF.

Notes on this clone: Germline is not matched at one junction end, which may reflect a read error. CDR3: CASSFGTGDF. In DNA, the CDR3 is TGTGCCAGCAGCTTCGGGACAGGGGACTTC. The chain recombines TRBV11-2 with TRBJ2-7, with TRBD1 matching 10 bases. This CDR3 has 10 amino acids. The germline V gene has CDR1 SGHAT and CDR2 FQNNGV.

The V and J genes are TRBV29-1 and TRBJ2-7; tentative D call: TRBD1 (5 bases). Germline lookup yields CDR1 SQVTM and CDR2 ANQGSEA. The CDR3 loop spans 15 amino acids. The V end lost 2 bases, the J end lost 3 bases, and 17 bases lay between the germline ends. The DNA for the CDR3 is TGCAGCGTTGAACGTTCAGGGATGGGTGGCTACGAGCAGTACTTC. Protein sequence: CSVERSGMGGYEQYF.

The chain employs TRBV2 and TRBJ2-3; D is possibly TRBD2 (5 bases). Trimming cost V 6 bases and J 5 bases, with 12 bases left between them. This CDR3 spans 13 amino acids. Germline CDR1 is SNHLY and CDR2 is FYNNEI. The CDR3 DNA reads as TGTGCCAGCAGGTCTCCGGCGGGAGATACGCAGTATTTT. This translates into CASRSPAGDTQYF. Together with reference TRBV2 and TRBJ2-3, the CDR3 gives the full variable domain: EPEVTQTPSHQVTQMGQEVILRCVPISNHLYFYWYRQILGQKVEFLVSFYNNEISEKSEIFDDQFSVERPDGSNFTLKIRSTKLEDSAMYFCASRSPAGDTQYFGPGTRLTVL.

CDR3 nucleotide sequence: TGTGCCAGCAGCTTAGCGGAGGAGACCCAGTACTTC. Protein product: CASSLAEETQYF. This rearrangement joins TRBV11-2 to TRBJ2-5; D is unclear. CDR3 length: 12 amino acids. From germline, CDR1 is SGHAT and CDR2 FQNNGV. The V end was cut by 1 base, the J end by 5 bases, with 5 bases between.

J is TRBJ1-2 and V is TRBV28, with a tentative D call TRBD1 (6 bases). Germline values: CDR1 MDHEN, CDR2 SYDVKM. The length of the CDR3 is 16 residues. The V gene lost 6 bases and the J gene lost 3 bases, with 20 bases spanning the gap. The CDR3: CASSPFSTGGDYGYTF. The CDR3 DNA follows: TGTGCCAGCAGCCCCTTCTCGACAGGAGGCGACTATGGCTACACCTTC.

The CDR3 sequence: CASSSGAGVSTPDTQYF. The CDR3 DNA reads TGTGCCAGCAGCTCTGGGGCGGGAGTGTCAACCCCCGATACGCAGTATTTT. The chain uses TRBV11-2 and TRBJ2-3, with 7 bases matching TRBD2. CDR1 is SGHAT, CDR2 FQNNGV, per germline. The CDR3 spans 17 residues. J was trimmed by 6 bases and V by 4 bases; bases with no gene match: 16.

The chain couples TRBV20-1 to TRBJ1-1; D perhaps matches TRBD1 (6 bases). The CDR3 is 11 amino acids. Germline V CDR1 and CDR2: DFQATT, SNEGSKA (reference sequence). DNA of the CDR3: TGCAGGGGGGCGGCGGACGGTTTGTCTTTCTTT. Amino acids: CRGAADGLSFF.

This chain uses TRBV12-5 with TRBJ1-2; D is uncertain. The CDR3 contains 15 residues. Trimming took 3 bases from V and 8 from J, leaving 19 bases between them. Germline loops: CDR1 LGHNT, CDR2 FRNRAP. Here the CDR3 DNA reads TGTGCTAGTGGTTTCTCCTCCGCTCATCCTATGGGCTACACCTTC. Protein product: CASGFSSAHPMGYTF.

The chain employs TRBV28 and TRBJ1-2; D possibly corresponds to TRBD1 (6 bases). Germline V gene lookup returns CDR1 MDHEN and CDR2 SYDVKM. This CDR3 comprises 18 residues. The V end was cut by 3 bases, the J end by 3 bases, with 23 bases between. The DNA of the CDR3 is TGTGCCAGCAGTTTGGGGGCTAGTCAGGGTAGGGGAGACTATGGCTACACCTTC. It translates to CASSLGASQGRGDYGYTF.

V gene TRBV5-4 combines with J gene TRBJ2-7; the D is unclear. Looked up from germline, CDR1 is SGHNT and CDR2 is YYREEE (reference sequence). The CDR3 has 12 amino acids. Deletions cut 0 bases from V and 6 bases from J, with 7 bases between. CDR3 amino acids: CASSLALGEQYF. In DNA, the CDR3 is TGTGCCAGCAGCTTGGCCCTAGGCGAGCAGTACTTC.

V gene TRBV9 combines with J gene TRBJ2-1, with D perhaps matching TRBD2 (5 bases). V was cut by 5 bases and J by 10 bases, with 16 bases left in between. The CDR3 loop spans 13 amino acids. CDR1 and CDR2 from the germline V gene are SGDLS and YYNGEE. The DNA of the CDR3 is TGTGCCAGCAGTGCCACTAGTTATGGCGAGCAGTTCTTC. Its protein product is CASSATSYGEQFF.

This CDR3 is CASSQGQGLADTQYF. In nucleotides, the CDR3 is TGTGCCAGCAGCCAGGGACAGGGGTTGGCAGATACGCAGTATTTT. The rearrangement joins TRBV27 to TRBJ2-3; 10 bases align to TRBD1. Germline-derived CDR1 and CDR2 are MNHEY and SMNVEV (reference sequence). The CDR3 has 15 amino acids. The V and J ends lost 6 bases and 4 bases, in that order; junction bases with no gene match: 7.

The CDR3 reads CASSQDRPGLAGDSTDTQYF. The DNA of the CDR3 is TGTGCCAGCAGCCAAGATCGGCCGGGACTAGCGGGAGATAGCACAGATACGCAGTATTTT. J is TRBJ2-3 and V is TRBV4-2; 14 bases align to TRBD2. The CDR3 totals 20 residues. CDR1 is LGHNA, CDR2 YNFKEQ, per germline. Trimming cost V 0 bases and J 0 bases; bases outside gene matches: 8.

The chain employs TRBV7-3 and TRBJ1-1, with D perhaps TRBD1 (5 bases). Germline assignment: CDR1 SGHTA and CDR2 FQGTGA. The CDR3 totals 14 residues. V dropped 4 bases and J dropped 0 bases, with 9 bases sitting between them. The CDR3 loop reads CASSYQGVNTEAFF. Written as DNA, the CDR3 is TGTGCCAGCAGCTACCAGGGCGTGAACACTGAAGCTTTCTTT.

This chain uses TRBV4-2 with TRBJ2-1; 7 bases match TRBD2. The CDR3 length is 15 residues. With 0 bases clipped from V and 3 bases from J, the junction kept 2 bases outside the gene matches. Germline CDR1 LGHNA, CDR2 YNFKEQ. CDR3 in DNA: TGTGCCAGCAGCCAAGAGACGGGGGGCTACAATGAGCAGTTCTTC. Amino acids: CASSQETGGYNEQFF.

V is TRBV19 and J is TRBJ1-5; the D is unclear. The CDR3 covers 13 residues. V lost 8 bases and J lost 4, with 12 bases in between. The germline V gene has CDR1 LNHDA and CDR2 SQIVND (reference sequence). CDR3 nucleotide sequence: TGTGCCAGTGGGAGGGTCGGGAATCAGCCCCAGCATTTT. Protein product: CASGRVGNQPQHF.

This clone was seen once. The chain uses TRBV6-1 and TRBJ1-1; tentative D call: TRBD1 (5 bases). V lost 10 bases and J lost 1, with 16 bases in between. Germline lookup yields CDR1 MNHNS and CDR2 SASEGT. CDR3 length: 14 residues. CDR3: CATSGGGSNTEAFF. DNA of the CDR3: TGTGCCACGAGCGGGGGAGGATCGAACACTGAAGCTTTCTTT.

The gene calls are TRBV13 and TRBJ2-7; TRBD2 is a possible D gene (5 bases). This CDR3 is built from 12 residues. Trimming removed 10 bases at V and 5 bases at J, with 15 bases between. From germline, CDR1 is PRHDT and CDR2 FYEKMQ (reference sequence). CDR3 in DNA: TGTGCCACAGGACTGGTCCCGGACGAGCAGTACTTC. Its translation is CATGLVPDEQYF.

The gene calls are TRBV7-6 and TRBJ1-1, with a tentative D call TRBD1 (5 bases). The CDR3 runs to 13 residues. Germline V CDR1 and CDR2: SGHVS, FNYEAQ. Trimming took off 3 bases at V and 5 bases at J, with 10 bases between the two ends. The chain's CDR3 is CASSFRGTTEAFF. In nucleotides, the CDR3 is TGTGCCAGCAGCTTTAGGGGTACAACTGAAGCTTTCTTT.

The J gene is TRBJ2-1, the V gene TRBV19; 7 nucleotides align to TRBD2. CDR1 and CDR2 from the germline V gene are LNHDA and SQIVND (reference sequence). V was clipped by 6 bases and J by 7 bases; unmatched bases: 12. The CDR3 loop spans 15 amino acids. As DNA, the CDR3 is TGTGCCAGTAGCGCGAGCGGGACGGCCTTAAATGAGCAGTTCTTC. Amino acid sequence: CASSASGTALNEQFF.